A single T cell receptor (beta chain) is shown here with its context. Its antigen remains unidentified. These data belong to a study of OX40 agonist ivuxolimab in advanced cancers. Study-level information: Three partial responders included one hepatocellular carcinoma patient and two cutaneous melanoma patients. Findings and caveats of the study: Expansion of clones was among the lowest in partial responders at 0.1-3.0 mg/kg.

Libraries were prepared by immunoSEQ multiplex PCR; TCRdb keeps only in-frame clonotypes and omits some of them. The sample has about 42,000 clones, roughly 90% seen once. In germline, CDR1 is MDHEN, CDR2 SYDVKM. Trimming left V 8 bases short and J 6 bases short, with 26 bases between. The CDR3 has 16 residues. The sequences come from CD4+ or CD8+ T cells sorted from blood, collected in a trial of the OX40 agonist ivuxolimab. This sequence was found in an adult with an advanced solid tumor such as melanoma, head and neck, liver or kidney cancer. The chain links TRBV28 to TRBJ2-7; D not resolved. The CDR3: CASYPPTLAAPGEQYF. The CDR3 DNA reads TGTGCCAGCTACCCCCCTACCTTGGCTGCCCCGGGCGAGCAGTACTTC.